The present TCR beta chain was sequenced within a study of blood T cells in healthy people across ages. V lost 5 bases to trimming and J lost 5 bases, with 16 bases between them. The V gene's germline CDR1 is SGHTA and CDR2 FQGNSA. This CDR3 is 15 amino acids long. This clonotype occurred once. Together with a sample-barcoded 5' primer, a J-beta primer mix was included in a second PCR lasting about 7 to 12 cycles. TCRdb independently ran MiXCR on the 5' RACE reads; one entry per CDR3 protein. The sample yields about 1.7 million distinct CDR3 sequences, 28% seen once. The sample consisted of blood. The clonotype comes from a woman in her twenties or thirties in good health. The chain has TRBV7-2 and TRBJ2-1; D not resolved. The CDR3 protein is CASSLRPRTNNEQFF. The CDR3 nucleotides are TGTGCCAGCAGCCTCCGTCCCAGAACAAACAATGAGCAGTTCTTC.